Each of the 18 T cell receptor beta chains below was sequenced from the same sample in a study of response to subunit inactivated influenza vaccine. TCRdb independently ran MiXCR on the RT-PCR reads; one entry per CDR3 protein. The sample gives approximately 500,000 distinct CDR3 sequences, approximately 20% of which show up once; 2.8% is in the top ten. The same sample was also studied in work on T cells expressing NK-cell markers. As that study records: The TCR beta cDNA came from 5'RACE template switching with UMIs.

The material was CD4+ T cells sorted from PBMCs, obtained 11 to 12 days after vaccination. The receptors originated from a man aged 50-60 years who received an inactivated influenza vaccine.

This clonotype was picked up a small number of times. The rearrangement joins TRBV3-1 to TRBJ2-2; unclear D gene. Germline-derived CDR1 and CDR2 are LGHDT and YNNKEL (reference sequence). V shed 0 bases and J shed 4 bases, with 9 bases lying between them. CDR3 length: 15 residues. CDR3 protein: CASSQDLQPTGELFF. In DNA form, the CDR3 reads TGTGCCAGCAGCCAAGACTTACAGCCCACCGGGGAGCTGTTTTTT.

This chain links TRBV3-1 with TRBJ2-3; no reliable D call. Trimming pared 5 bases from V and 8 bases from J, leaving 17 bases between. Germline V gene data show CDR1 as LGHDT and CDR2 as YNNKEL (reference sequence). The CDR3 extends over 14 amino acids. CDR3 region: CASSSGPASGTQYF. CDR3 DNA: TGTGCCAGCAGCTCCGGACCCGCTTCTGGTACGCAGTATTTT.

This clonotype was seen at least ten times. The chain has TRBV5-6 and TRBJ1-1; a possible D gene is TRBD1 (5 bases). The CDR3 loop spans 15 amino acids. Trimming took 5 bases from V and 0 from J, leaving 14 bases between them. Germline CDR1 is SGHDT and CDR2 is YYEEEE. CDR3 sequence: CASSAKGLMNTEAFF. As DNA, the CDR3 is TGTGCCAGCAGTGCTAAGGGGTTAATGAACACTGAAGCTTTCTTT.

The chain uses TRBV19 and TRBJ1-3, with D uncertain. Trimming cost V 7 bases and J 0 bases, with 7 bases left between them. Germline V gene sequence: CDR1 LNHDA, CDR2 SQIVND (reference sequence). CDR3 length: 13 residues. The CDR3 sequence is CASTSSSGNTIYF. CDR3 DNA sequence: TGTGCCAGTACCAGTAGCTCTGGAAACACCATATATTTT.

This clonotype appeared a few times. The rearrangement joins TRBV3-1 to TRBJ2-3, with D perhaps TRBD2 (6 bases). This CDR3 is 17 amino acids long. Germline lookup yields CDR1 LGHDT and CDR2 YNNKEL (reference sequence). With 0 bases removed from V and 0 bases from J, the gap between germline ends came to 13 bases. The CDR3, as DNA: TGTGCCAGCAGCCAAGATTGGCGCGGGACTAGCACAGATACGCAGTATTTT. Its translation: CASSQDWRGTSTDTQYF.

The CDR3 reads CASSHAQGAGELFF. The CDR3 DNA reads as TGCGCCAGCAGCCATGCACAGGGGGCCGGGGAGCTGTTTTTT. V gene TRBV4-3 combines with J gene TRBJ2-2; TRBD1 agrees at 8 bases. CDR3 length: 14 amino acids. CDR1 and CDR2 (germline): LGHNA, YSLEER. V gave up 3 bases and J gave up 6 bases; unmatched junction bases: 3.

This clonotype was detected a few times. This sequence joins TRBV5-1 and TRBJ2-1; 8 positions agree with TRBD1. Trimming cost V 4 bases and J 7 bases; bases outside gene matches: 4. Per germline, CDR1 SGHRS and CDR2 YFSETQ. The CDR3 extends over 13 amino acids. The CDR3 spells CASSPDRANEQFF. CDR3 coding DNA: TGCGCCAGCAGCCCGGACAGGGCAAATGAGCAGTTCTTC.

This clonotype has a handful of counts. The rearrangement joins TRBV2 to TRBJ2-7; D is ambiguous. The CDR3 covers 13 residues. Trimming cost V 6 bases and J 7 bases, with 16 bases left between them. The germline gives CDR1 SNHLY, CDR2 FYNNEI. CDR3 loop: CASSFGWAREQYF. The CDR3 DNA reads TGTGCCAGCAGCTTCGGATGGGCGAGAGAGCAGTACTTC.

This clonotype came up a few times. J is TRBJ1-5 and V is TRBV12-3 or TRBV12-4; D unclear. The CDR3 consists of 12 residues. V was cut by 7 bases and J by 2 bases, with 6 bases left in between. This chain's CDR3 is CASNSRNQPQHF. CDR3 nucleotide sequence: TGTGCCAGCAATTCGCGCAATCAGCCCCAGCATTTT.

This clonotype was picked up many times. This rearrangement joins TRBV5-1 to TRBJ2-7; 11 bases map to TRBD2. The V segment lost 3 bases and the J segment 4 bases; nucleotides outside the gene matches: 3. The CDR3 sequence is 14 residues long. The germline gives CDR1 SGHRS, CDR2 YFSETQ. Written as DNA, the CDR3 is TGCGCCAGCAGCTCAGGGACTAGCGGATACGAGCAGTACTTC. Translation gives CASSSGTSGYEQYF.

This clonotype was detected a few times. The V and J genes are TRBV10-3 and TRBJ2-5; 8 bases match TRBD1. The germline gives CDR1 ENHRY, CDR2 SYGVKD. The CDR3 is made up of 17 amino acids. Trimming at V came to 3 bases and at J to 2 bases, leaving 11 bases not matched to a gene. The CDR3 loop reads CAISELVRDRHQETQYF. CDR3 DNA: TGTGCCATCAGTGAATTGGTTCGGGACAGGCATCAAGAGACCCAGTACTTC.

There are a few counts of this clonotype. This chain connects TRBV12-3 or TRBV12-4 to TRBJ2-7; the D gene is possibly TRBD2 (7 bases). CDR3 length: 15 amino acids. V was clipped by 5 bases and J by 4 bases, with 18 bases between them. CDR3 in DNA: TGTGCCAGCAGTCCCGGATGGGGGGGGCGGTACGAGCAGTACTTC. This sequence encodes CASSPGWGGRYEQYF.

The chain links TRBV18 to TRBJ2-2; 10 bases agree with TRBD2. Germline V gives CDR1 KGHSH, CDR2 LQKENI. The V segment lost 3 bases and the J segment 2 bases; nucleotides outside the gene matches: 6. The CDR3 length is 17 residues. The CDR3 DNA follows: TGTGCCAGCTCACCCAGCGGGACTAGCGCCAACACCGGGGAGCTGTTTTTT. Its translation is CASSPSGTSANTGELFF. Supplemented by reference TRBV18 and TRBJ2-2, the full variable domain reads NAGVMQNPRHLVRRRGQEARLRCSPMKGHSHVYWYRQLPEEGLKFMVYLQKENIIDESGMPKERFSAEFPKEGPSILRIQQVVRGDSAAYFCASSPSGTSANTGELFFGEGSRLTVL.

This clonotype was counted only a few times. The chain links TRBV6-2 or TRBV6-3 to TRBJ2-5; 8 nucleotides agree with TRBD1. CDR3 length equals 17 residues. The germline V gene encodes CDR1 MNHEY and CDR2 SVGEGT. With V trimmed by 6 bases and J by 4 bases, 16 bases remained unmatched. This CDR3 reads CASRRRTGNPLGETQYF. CDR3 DNA sequence: TGTGCCAGCAGGCGCCGGACAGGGAACCCCCTCGGAGAGACCCAGTACTTC.

V usage is TRBV3-1 and J usage is TRBJ2-7, with 11 bases lining up with TRBD2. The CDR3 is 16 residues long. V was clipped by 0 bases and J by 7 bases; unmatched bases: 8. Germline assignment: CDR1 LGHDT and CDR2 YNNKEL (reference sequence). In DNA, the CDR3 is TGTGCCAGCAGCCAAGATTTGCGGCTAGCGGGGGGTGAGCAGTACTTC. The encoded protein is CASSQDLRLAGGEQYF.

The chain combines TRBV20-1 with TRBJ2-5; D is unclear. The CDR3 is 13 amino acids. Germline V gives CDR1 DFQATT, CDR2 SNEGSKA (reference sequence). V shed 6 bases and J shed 5 bases, with 16 bases lying between them. The CDR3 nucleotides read TGCAGTGCCCAAAGGCAAGGGTCGGAGACCCAGTACTTC. It is translated as CSAQRQGSETQYF.

The chain carries TRBV6-2 or TRBV6-3 and TRBJ1-6; TRBD1 is a possible D gene (5 bases). The CDR3 length is 15 residues. The V and J ends lost 2 bases and 10 bases respectively, with 15 bases between them. The germline gives CDR1 MNHEY, CDR2 SVGEGT. The CDR3 coding sequence is TGTGCCAGCAGTTACGAAGGGACTTCGGCATCACCCCTCCACTTT. This translates into CASSYEGTSASPLHF.

This clonotype showed up just a few times. The chain has TRBV18 and TRBJ2-2; D is undetermined. V was shortened by 0 bases and J by 0 bases, with 8 bases between the two germline ends. This CDR3 has 16 residues. Germline V CDR1 and CDR2: KGHSH, LQKENI. In nucleotides, the CDR3 is TGTGCCAGCTCACCACCGGTCAGGACGAACACCGGGGAGCTGTTTTTT. It specifies CASSPPVRTNTGELFF.